This T cell receptor beta chain was retrieved from a study of shared clonotypes between healthy human individuals. Note on this clone: Its target is not known.

Study results and caveats: What naive subsets generally showed was a larger estimated richness than memory subsets showed.

This was a deep-level run. The input for sorted-subset replicate PCRs was about 210 ng DNA, tens of thousands of T cell genomes. The data were produced by immunoSEQ multiplex PCR, yet TCRdb's version contains in-frame clones alone and is incomplete. The sample has 2 million to 3 million clones; more than 80% are singletons. The CDR3 runs 15 residues. The ends lost 5 bases at V and 3 bases at J; junction bases unmatched: 7. The germline gives CDR1 MNHEY, CDR2 SVGAGI. This chain connects TRBV6-5 to TRBJ2-1, with 7 bases matching TRBD1. This TCR was recovered from a young man in good health. Sequencing was carried out using naive CD4+ T cells sorted from blood. Subset here: CD45RA+ positively selected. In DNA, the CDR3 is TGTGCCAGCAGTAAGAGACAGGGCATCTACAATGAGCAGTTCTTC. This sequence encodes CASSKRQGIYNEQFF.